This TCR beta chain was documented in a study of blood T cell repertoires in COVID-19. About the research overall: T cells, B-cell-depleted T cells, or PBMCs provided the cDNA or gDNA that served as material.

In the source study's methods: Reference gene primer amplification yielded estimated nucleated cell counts. The repertoire was sequenced with immunoSEQ multiplex PCR; TCRdb's copy has only in-frame clones and lacks some. The V and J calls and the clone size are those of that table, but D and trimming were determined from the DNA. The sample includes some 180,000 clones, approximately 85% of them seen just once. V lost 6 bases and J lost 0, with 8 bases in between. This CDR3 has 13 amino acids. CDR1 is SNHLY, CDR2 FYNNEI, per germline. The receptor was isolated from a woman aged 55-70 years with acute or convalescent COVID-19. Sequencing was done on a sample of peripheral blood. The V gene is TRBV2, the J gene TRBJ1-1; TRBD1 might be the D (6 bases). CDR3: CASRGQMNTEAFF. CDR3 DNA: TGTGCCAGCAGAGGACAGATGAACACTGAAGCTTTCTTT.